The clone carrying this T cell receptor beta chain was observed a handful of times. Its antigen is still unknown. Clinicians diagnosed patients from clinical symptoms, serum thyroxine and TRAb, thyroid ultrasound and orbital computed tomography. The sample is drawn from a study of T cells in Graves' hyperthyroidism and ophthalmopathy. There were TCR beta CDR3 regions amplified from RNA transcripts. Primed by the HTBI set, a first-round RT-PCR was run on the TCR CDR3. TCRdb re-called the multiplex PCR reads with MiXCR, one entry per CDR3 protein. The profile shows some 400,000 distinct CDR3 sequences, roughly 13% of them singletons. Study results and limitations: Ophthalmopathy was predicted by the model a median of roughly 6.6 months ahead of onset.

The source of this sequence is a woman between 55 and 75 years old with Graves' hyperthyroidism. The source material was blood.

In DNA, the CDR3 is TGTGCCGTTGGTCGGGGATCTGGGGCCAACGTCCTGACTTTC. This codes for CAVGRGSGANVLTF. V is TRBV19 and J is TRBJ2-6; weak D call: TRBD2 (5 bases). This CDR3 contains 14 residues. Germline V lookup: CDR1 LNHDA, CDR2 SQIVND (reference sequence). V gave up 11 bases and J gave up 1 base, with 12 bases separating them.